This record concerns one T cell receptor (beta chain) sequence. Germline V lookup: CDR1 MGHDK, CDR2 SYGVNS. The CDR3 contains 15 residues. Trimming shortened V by 1 base and J by 9 bases, and 18 bases separated the two germline ends. TCRdb reprocessed the 5' RACE reads via MiXCR and lists one record per CDR3 protein. The sample has more than 1.5 million distinct CDR3 sequences; less than 40% are singletons. This sample was taken from a study of identical twins. Sequencing input: cord blood. V gene TRBV25-1 combines with J gene TRBJ1-1, with D possibly being TRBD1 (5 bases). The receptor was isolated from a newborn girl in good health. The CDR3 sequence is CASSEWEGKSAKAFF. DNA of the CDR3: TGTGCCAGCAGTGAATGGGAGGGGAAATCGGCCAAAGCTTTCTTT.